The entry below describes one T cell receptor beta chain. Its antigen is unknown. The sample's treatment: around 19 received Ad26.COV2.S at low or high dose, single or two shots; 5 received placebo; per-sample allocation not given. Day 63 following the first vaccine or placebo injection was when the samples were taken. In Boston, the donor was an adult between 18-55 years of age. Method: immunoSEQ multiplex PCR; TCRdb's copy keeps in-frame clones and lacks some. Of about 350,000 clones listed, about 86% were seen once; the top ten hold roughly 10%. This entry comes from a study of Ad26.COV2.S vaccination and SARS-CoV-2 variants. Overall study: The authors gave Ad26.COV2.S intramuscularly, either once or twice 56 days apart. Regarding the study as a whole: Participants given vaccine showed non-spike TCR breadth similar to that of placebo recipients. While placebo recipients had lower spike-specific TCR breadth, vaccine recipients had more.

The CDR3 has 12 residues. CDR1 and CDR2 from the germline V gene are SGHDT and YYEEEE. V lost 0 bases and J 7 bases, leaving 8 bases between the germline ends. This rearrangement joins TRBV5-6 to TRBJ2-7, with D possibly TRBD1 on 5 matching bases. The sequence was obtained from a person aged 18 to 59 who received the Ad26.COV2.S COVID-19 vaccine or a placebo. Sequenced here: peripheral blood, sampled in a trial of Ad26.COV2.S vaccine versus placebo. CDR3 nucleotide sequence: TGTGCCAGCAGCTTGGGCACAGGTGAGCAGTACTTC. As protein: CASSLGTGEQYF.